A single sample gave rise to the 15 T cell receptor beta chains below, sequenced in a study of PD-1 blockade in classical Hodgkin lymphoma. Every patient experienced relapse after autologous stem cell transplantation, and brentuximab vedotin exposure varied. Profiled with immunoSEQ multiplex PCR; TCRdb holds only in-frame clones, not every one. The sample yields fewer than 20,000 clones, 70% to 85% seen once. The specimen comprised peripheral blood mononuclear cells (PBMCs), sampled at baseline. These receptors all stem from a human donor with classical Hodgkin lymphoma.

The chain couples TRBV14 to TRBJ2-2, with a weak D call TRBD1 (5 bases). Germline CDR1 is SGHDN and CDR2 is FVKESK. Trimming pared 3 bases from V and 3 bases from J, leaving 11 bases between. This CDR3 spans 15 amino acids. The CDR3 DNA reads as TGTGCCAGCAGCCAGGTGACAGACCACACCGGGGAGCTGTTTTTT. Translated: CASSQVTDHTGELFF.

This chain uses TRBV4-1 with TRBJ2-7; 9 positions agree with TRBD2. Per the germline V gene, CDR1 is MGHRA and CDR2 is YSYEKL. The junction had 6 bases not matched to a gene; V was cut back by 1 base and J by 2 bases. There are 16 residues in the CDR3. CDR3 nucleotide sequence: TGCGCCAGCAGCCAAGTCGGAGCGGGGGGTACCTACGAGCAGTACTTC. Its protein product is CASSQVGAGGTYEQYF.

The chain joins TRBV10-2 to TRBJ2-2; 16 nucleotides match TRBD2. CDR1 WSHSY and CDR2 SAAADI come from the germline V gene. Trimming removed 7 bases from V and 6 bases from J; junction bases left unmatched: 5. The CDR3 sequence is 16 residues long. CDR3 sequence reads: CASTGLAGGSAGELFF. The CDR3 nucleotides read TGCGCCAGCACGGGACTAGCGGGGGGGTCTGCCGGGGAGCTGTTTTTT.

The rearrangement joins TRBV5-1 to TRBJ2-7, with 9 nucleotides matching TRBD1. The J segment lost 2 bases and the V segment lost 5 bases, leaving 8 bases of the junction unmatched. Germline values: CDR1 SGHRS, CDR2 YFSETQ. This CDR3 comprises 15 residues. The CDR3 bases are TGCGCCAGCAGTTCCGGGACAGGGTCACCCTACGAGCAGTACTTC. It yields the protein CASSSGTGSPYEQYF.

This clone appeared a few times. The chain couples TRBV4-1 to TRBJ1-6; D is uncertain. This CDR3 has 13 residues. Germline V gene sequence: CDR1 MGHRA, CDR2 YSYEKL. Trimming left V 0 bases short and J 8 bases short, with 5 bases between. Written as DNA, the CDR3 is TGCGCCAGCAGCCAAGAGCCCTATTCACCCCTCCACTTT. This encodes CASSQEPYSPLHF.

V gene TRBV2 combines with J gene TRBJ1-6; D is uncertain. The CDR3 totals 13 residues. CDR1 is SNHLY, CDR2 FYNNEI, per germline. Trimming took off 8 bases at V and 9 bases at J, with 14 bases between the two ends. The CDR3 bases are TGTGCCAGCGGATTTTCATTGGGTTCACCCCTCCACTTT. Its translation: CASGFSLGSPLHF.

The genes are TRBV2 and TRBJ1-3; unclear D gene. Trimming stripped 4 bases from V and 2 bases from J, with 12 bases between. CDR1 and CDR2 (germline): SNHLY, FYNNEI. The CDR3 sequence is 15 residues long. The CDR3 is CASSGRILPGNTIYF. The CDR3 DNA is TGTGCCAGCAGTGGACGCATCCTGCCTGGAAACACCATATATTTT. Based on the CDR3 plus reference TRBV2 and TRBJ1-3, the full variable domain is EPEVTQTPSHQVTQMGQEVILRCVPISNHLYFYWYRQILGQKVEFLVSFYNNEISEKSEIFDDQFSVERPDGSNFTLKIRSTKLEDSAMYFCASSGRILPGNTIYFGEGSWLTVV.

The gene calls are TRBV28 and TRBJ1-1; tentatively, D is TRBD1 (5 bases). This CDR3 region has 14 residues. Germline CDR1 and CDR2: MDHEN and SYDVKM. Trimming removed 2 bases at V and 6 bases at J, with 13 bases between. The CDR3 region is CASSLDLGVPEAFF. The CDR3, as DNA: TGTGCCAGCAGTTTAGATCTAGGGGTTCCTGAAGCTTTCTTT. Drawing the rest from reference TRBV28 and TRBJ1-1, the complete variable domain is DVKVTQSSRYLVKRTGEKVFLECVQDMDHENMFWYRQDPGLGLRLIYFSYDVKMKEKGDIPEGYSVSREKKERFSLILESASTNQTSMYLCASSLDLGVPEAFFGQGTRLTVV.

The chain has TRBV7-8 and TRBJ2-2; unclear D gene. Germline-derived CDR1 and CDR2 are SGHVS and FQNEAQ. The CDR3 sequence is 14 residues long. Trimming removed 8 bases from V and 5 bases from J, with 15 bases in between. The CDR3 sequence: CASRKRLGTGELFF. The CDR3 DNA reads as TGTGCCAGCCGGAAAAGACTTGGGACCGGGGAGCTGTTTTTT.

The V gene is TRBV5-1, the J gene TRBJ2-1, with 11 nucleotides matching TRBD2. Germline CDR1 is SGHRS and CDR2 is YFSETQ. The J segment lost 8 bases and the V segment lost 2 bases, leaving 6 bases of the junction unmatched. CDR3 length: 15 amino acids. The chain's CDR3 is CASSFTSGGPDEQFF. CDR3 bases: TGCGCCAGCAGCTTCACTAGCGGGGGACCGGATGAGCAGTTCTTC.

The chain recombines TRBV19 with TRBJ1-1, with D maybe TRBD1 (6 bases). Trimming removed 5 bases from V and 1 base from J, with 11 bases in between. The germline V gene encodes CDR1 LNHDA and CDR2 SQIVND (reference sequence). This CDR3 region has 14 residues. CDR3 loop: CASSPEQGNTEAFF. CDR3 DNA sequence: TGTGCCAGTAGTCCAGAACAGGGGAACACTGAAGCTTTCTTT.

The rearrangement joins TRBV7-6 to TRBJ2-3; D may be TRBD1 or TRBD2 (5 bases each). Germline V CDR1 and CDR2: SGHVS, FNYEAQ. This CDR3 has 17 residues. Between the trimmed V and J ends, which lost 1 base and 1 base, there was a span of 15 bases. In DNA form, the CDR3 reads TGTGCCAGCAGCTTAGGGCAGACGGGACCCGGCACAGATACGCAGTATTTT. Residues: CASSLGQTGPGTDTQYF.

The CDR3 here is CASSFSGGRPLAKNIQYF. The CDR3 region has the DNA TGTGCCAGCAGCTTTAGCGGGGGGCGCCCCTTAGCCAAAAACATTCAGTACTTC. The chain has TRBV7-2 and TRBJ2-4; TRBD2 matches 10 bases. There are 18 residues in the CDR3. Germline values: CDR1 SGHTA, CDR2 FQGNSA. Unmatched junction bases numbered 8, after V lost 3 bases and J lost 0 bases.

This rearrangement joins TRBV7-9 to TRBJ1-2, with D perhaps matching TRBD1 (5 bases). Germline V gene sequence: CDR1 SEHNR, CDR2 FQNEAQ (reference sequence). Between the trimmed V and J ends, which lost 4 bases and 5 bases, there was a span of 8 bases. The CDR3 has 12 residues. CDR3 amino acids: CASSSDSYGYTF. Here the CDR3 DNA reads TGTGCCAGCAGCTCCGACAGTTATGGCTACACCTTC.

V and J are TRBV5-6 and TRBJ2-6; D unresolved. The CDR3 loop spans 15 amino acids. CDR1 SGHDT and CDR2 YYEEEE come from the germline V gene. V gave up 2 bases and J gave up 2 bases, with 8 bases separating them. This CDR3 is CASSFWAPGANVLTF. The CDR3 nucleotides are TGTGCCAGCAGCTTCTGGGCCCCTGGGGCCAACGTCCTGACTTTC.